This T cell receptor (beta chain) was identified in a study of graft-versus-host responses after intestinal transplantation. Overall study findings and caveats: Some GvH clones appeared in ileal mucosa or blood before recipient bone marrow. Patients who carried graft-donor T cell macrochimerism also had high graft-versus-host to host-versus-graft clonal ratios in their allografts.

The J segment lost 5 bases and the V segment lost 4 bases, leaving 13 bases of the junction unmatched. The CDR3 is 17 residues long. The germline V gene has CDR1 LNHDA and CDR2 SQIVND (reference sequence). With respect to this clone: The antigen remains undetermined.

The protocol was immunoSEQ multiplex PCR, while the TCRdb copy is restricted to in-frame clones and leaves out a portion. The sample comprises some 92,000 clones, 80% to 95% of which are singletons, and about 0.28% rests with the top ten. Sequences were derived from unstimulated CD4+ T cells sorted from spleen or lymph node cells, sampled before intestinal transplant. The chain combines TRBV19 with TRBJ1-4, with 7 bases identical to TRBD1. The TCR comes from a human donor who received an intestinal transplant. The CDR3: CASSTSGTASLNEKLFF. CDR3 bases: TGTGCCAGTAGTACCTCCGGGACAGCCTCACTAAATGAAAAACTGTTTTTT.